These T cell receptor beta chains were read from a single sample in a study of T-cell reconstitution after alpha-beta-depleted transplantation in children. TCRdb redid the calling of the PCR reads with MiXCR, one entry per CDR3 protein. The table lists about 610,000 distinct CDR3 sequences, 10% of them singletons, with roughly 3.9% in the top ten. The specimen was PBMCs from the stem cell graft donor, collected from the stem cell graft. The origin of the receptors is a human donor who donated a stem cell graft to a child with acute myeloid leukemia. Both conserved end residues are part of each CDR3. A D gene is named only where the DNA matches it firmly. Clone size is not always given. Where it is, it says once, few, many or a class for expanded clones.

size: few
length: 14
J: TRBJ1-5
V: TRBV12-3/TRBV12-4
D: -
DNA: TGTGCCAGCAGTAGAACAGGGAACCATCAGCCCCAGCATTTT
CDR3: CASSRTGNHQPQHF

size: -
length: 14
J: TRBJ2-1
V: TRBV6-2/TRBV6-3
D: -
DNA: TGTGCCAGCACCGAGAAGGGACCGGGTAATGAGCAGTTCTTC
CDR3: CASTEKGPGNEQFF

size: many
length: 11
J: TRBJ1-1
V: TRBV20-1
D: -
DNA: TGCAGTCGGTCAGTACCCCAGGAAGCTTTCTTT
CDR3: CSRSVPQEAFF

size: many
length: 13
J: TRBJ1-2
V: TRBV6-1
D: -
DNA: TGTGCCAGCAGTGAACCGGGGGCGCGTGGCTACACCTTC
CDR3: CASSEPGARGYTF

size: many
length: 14
J: TRBJ2-1
V: TRBV20-1
D: -
DNA: TGCAGTGCCACTACACCGAGCTCCTACAATGAGCAGTTCTTC
CDR3: CSATTPSSYNEQFF

size: few
length: 15
J: TRBJ2-3
V: TRBV29-1
D: TRBD2
DNA: TGCAGCGTTGGGGGGACTAGCGGATCCACAGATACGCAGTATTTT
CDR3: CSVGGTSGSTDTQYF

size: -
length: 16
J: TRBJ2-3
V: TRBV7-8
D: TRBD2
DNA: TGTGCCAGCAGCTTAATCTCTAGCGGCCTCACAGATACGCAGTATTTT
CDR3: CASSLISSGLTDTQYF

size: -
length: 16
J: TRBJ2-2
V: TRBV7-3
D: -
DNA: TGTGCCAGCAGCTTACATGCTCTAGCCAACACCGGGGAGCTGTTTTTT
CDR3: CASSLHALANTGELFF

size: few
length: 13
J: TRBJ2-5
V: TRBV5-1
D: -
DNA: TGCGCCAGCAGCAGGGGGGCGGCGGAGACCCAGTACTTC
CDR3: CASSRGAAETQYF

size: few
length: 14
J: TRBJ2-1
V: TRBV29-1
D: -
DNA: TGCAGCGTTGAGGTGATGCGCGGCTACAATGAGCAGTTCTTC
CDR3: CSVEVMRGYNEQFF

size: few
length: 12
J: TRBJ2-3
V: TRBV20-1
D: -
DNA: TGCAGTGCTAAGGCGGGGCACCATACGCAGTATTTT
CDR3: CSAKAGHHTQYF

size: -
length: 17
J: TRBJ1-5
V: TRBV6-2/TRBV6-3
D: -
DNA: TGTGCCAGCAAACCTAAAAAGCCGGGCCCCGGGGATCAGCCCCAGCATTTT
CDR3: CASKPKKPGPGDQPQHF

size: -
length: 14
J: TRBJ2-2
V: TRBV2
D: TRBD2
DNA: TGTGCCAGCACTCGCAGGGAGGGCACCGGGGAGCTGTTTTTT
CDR3: CASTRREGTGELFF

size: -
length: 14
J: TRBJ1-1
V: TRBV6-4
D: TRBD1
DNA: TGTGCCAGCCGTGAGGACAGGATGAACACTGAAGCTTTCTTT
CDR3: CASREDRMNTEAFF

size: many
length: 14
J: TRBJ2-2
V: TRBV5-1
D: -
DNA: TGCGCCAGCAGCTTGGTTGTGAGCACCGGGGAGCTGTTTTTT
CDR3: CASSLVVSTGELFF

size: -
length: 11
J: TRBJ2-4
V: TRBV6-5
D: -
DNA: TGTGCCAGCAGTTATAGAGCAAGGCAGTACTTC
CDR3: CASSYRARQYF

size: -
length: 21
J: TRBJ2-2
V: TRBV6-2/TRBV6-3
D: TRBD2
DNA: TGTGCCAGCAGTTACTCGATCGGTCTAGCGGGGAGCCCCGCGAACACCGGGGAGCTGTTTTTT
CDR3: CASSYSIGLAGSPANTGELFF

size: -
length: 15
J: TRBJ2-2
V: TRBV5-1
D: TRBD2
DNA: TGCGCCAGCAGCACTACTAGCGGTAACACCGGGGAGCTGTTTTTT
CDR3: CASSTTSGNTGELFF

size: few
length: 19
J: TRBJ1-3
V: TRBV9
D: -
DNA: TGTGCCAGCAGCGACCGTACCGGGACCCCCGAGTTCTCTGGAAACACCATATATTTT
CDR3: CASSDRTGTPEFSGNTIYF

size: few
length: 15
J: TRBJ2-1
V: TRBV20-1
D: TRBD2
DNA: TGCAGTGCTAGACCTAGCGGGAGGGCCATGAATGAGCAGTTCTTC
CDR3: CSARPSGRAMNEQFF

size: -
length: 13
J: TRBJ1-1
V: TRBV5-5
D: -
DNA: TGTGCCAGCAGCCATATGGGGATGGTTGAAGCTTTCTTT
CDR3: CASSHMGMVEAFF

size: -
length: 12
J: TRBJ2-1
V: TRBV3-1
D: -
DNA: TGTGCCAGCAGCCAAGGAAGGGGTGGGCAGTTCTTC
CDR3: CASSQGRGGQFF

size: -
length: 21
J: TRBJ2-1
V: TRBV29-1
D: TRBD1
DNA: TGCAGCGTTGAAGGAACGGTCACAGTCCAGAAACAGGGGGGCTCCTACAATGAGCAGTTCTTC
CDR3: CSVEGTVTVQKQGGSYNEQFF

size: few
length: 13
J: TRBJ2-5
V: TRBV14
D: -
DNA: TGTGCCAGCAGCCAAGAGTGGCGAGAGACCCAGTACTTC
CDR3: CASSQEWRETQYF

size: few
length: 15
J: TRBJ2-5
V: TRBV29-1
D: TRBD2
DNA: TGCAGCGTTGAAGACCAAGCGGGAGGACAAGAGACCCAGTACTTC
CDR3: CSVEDQAGGQETQYF

size: few
length: 12
J: TRBJ2-7
V: TRBV29-1
D: -
DNA: TGCAGCGTGCAGGTTAGCTCCTACGAGCAGTACTTC
CDR3: CSVQVSSYEQYF

size: -
length: 15
J: TRBJ2-3
V: TRBV7-2
D: -
DNA: TGTGCCAGCAGCTCCGGCAGTCTCGATACAGATACGCAGTATTTT
CDR3: CASSSGSLDTDTQYF

size: -
length: 17
J: TRBJ2-7
V: TRBV7-2
D: TRBD2
DNA: TGTGCCAGCAGCTTAGTTGCAGCGGGAGCGAAAAGGAACGAGCAGTACTTC
CDR3: CASSLVAAGAKRNEQYF

size: many
length: 14
J: TRBJ2-7
V: TRBV15
D: TRBD2
DNA: TGTGCCACCAGCAGGGAAGGGACTAGCTACGAGCAGTACTTC
CDR3: CATSREGTSYEQYF

size: -
length: 13
J: TRBJ2-4
V: TRBV7-9
D: -
DNA: TGTGCCAGCAGCCCAAATCAAGATAACATTCAGTACTTC
CDR3: CASSPNQDNIQYF

size: few
length: 13
J: TRBJ2-3
V: TRBV28
D: -
DNA: TGTGCCAGCGCGCGAACGCACACAGATACGCAGTATTTT
CDR3: CASARTHTDTQYF

size: many
length: 15
J: TRBJ2-7
V: TRBV9
D: -
DNA: TGTGCCAGCAGCGCGTCAGTAGGTAAGGACTACGAGCAGTACTTC
CDR3: CASSASVGKDYEQYF

size: few
length: 20
J: TRBJ2-1
V: TRBV20-1
D: TRBD2
DNA: TGCAGTGCTAGAGTAGGAGTAGCGGGAGGGCCCTCTTCCTCCTACAATGAGCAGTTCTTC
CDR3: CSARVGVAGGPSSSYNEQFF

size: many
length: 15
J: TRBJ2-3
V: TRBV7-3
D: TRBD2
DNA: TGTGCCAGCAGCCCGCGACTAGCGGGAGCAGATACGCAGTATTTT
CDR3: CASSPRLAGADTQYF

size: -
length: 12
J: TRBJ2-1
V: TRBV29-1
D: TRBD2
DNA: TGCAGCGTTTGGACTAGCGCTAATGAGCAGTTCTTC
CDR3: CSVWTSANEQFF

size: -
length: 16
J: TRBJ1-3
V: TRBV6-5
D: -
DNA: TGTGCCAGCAGTTACTCGGGTGGGGCCTCTGGAAACACCATATATTTT
CDR3: CASSYSGGASGNTIYF

size: few
length: 16
J: TRBJ2-2
V: TRBV20-1
D: -
DNA: TGCAGTGCTAGAGATCTTTCGGGTTCGGGCACCGGGGAGCTGTTTTTT
CDR3: CSARDLSGSGTGELFF

size: -
length: 13
J: TRBJ2-3
V: TRBV30
D: -
DNA: TGTGCCTGGTTGCACCCCGGCCCAGATACGCAGTATTTT
CDR3: CAWLHPGPDTQYF

size: few
length: 15
J: TRBJ2-3
V: TRBV6-2/TRBV6-3
D: -
DNA: TGTGCCAGCAGCCAGAGGGGATCTAGCACAGATACGCAGTATTTT
CDR3: CASSQRGSSTDTQYF

size: -
length: 15
J: TRBJ1-2
V: TRBV5-1
D: -
DNA: TGCGCCAGCAGCCCAGGACAGCTTTTTGGCTATGGCTACACCTTC
CDR3: CASSPGQLFGYGYTF

size: few
length: 11
J: TRBJ2-7
V: TRBV5-1
D: -
DNA: TGCGCCAGCAGATCTTACGTGGAGCAGTACTTC
CDR3: CASRSYVEQYF

size: -
length: 14
J: TRBJ2-5
V: TRBV20-1
D: -
DNA: TGCAGTGCTACCCCTAGTGGCCCCCAAGAGACCCAGTACTTC
CDR3: CSATPSGPQETQYF

size: few
length: 15
J: TRBJ2-3
V: TRBV28
D: TRBD2
DNA: TGTGCCAGCAGTCTCTGGACTAGCGGGGACCGTACGCAGTATTTT
CDR3: CASSLWTSGDRTQYF

size: few
length: 12
J: TRBJ2-7
V: TRBV28
D: -
DNA: TGTGCCAGCAGCCAATCGGTAGCGGCTGGGGATTTC
CDR3: CASSQSVAAGDF

size: -
length: 16
J: TRBJ2-5
V: TRBV9
D: TRBD2
DNA: TGTGCCAGCAGCGTAGGCCCTAGCGGGAGTGAAGAGACCCAGTACTTC
CDR3: CASSVGPSGSEETQYF

size: many
length: 16
J: TRBJ2-2
V: TRBV15
D: -
DNA: TGTGCCACCAGCAGGGCGACGGGAGTGGGGACCGGGGAGCTGTTTTTT
CDR3: CATSRATGVGTGELFF

size: -
length: 18
J: TRBJ2-3
V: TRBV7-2
D: TRBD2
DNA: TGTGCCAGCAGCCCAGCGGGACGGTGGAGTTCCGGCACAGATACGCAGTATTTT
CDR3: CASSPAGRWSSGTDTQYF